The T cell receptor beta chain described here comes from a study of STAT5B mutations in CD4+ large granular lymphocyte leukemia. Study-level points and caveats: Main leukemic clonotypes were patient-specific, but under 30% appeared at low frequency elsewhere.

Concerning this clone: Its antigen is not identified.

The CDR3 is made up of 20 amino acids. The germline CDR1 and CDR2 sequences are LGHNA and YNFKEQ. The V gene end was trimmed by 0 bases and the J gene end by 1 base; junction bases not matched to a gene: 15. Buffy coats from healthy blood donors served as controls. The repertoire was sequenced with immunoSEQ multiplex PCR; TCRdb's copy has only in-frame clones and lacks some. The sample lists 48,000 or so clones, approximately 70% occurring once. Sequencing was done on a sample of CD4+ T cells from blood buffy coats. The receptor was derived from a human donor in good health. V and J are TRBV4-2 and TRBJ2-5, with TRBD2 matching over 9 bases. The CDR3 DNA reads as TGTGCCAGCAGCCAAGATACGGCGGGCGGGGGGGCTCGGGCCCAAGAGACCCAGTACTTC. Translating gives CASSQDTAGGGARAQETQYF.